This T cell receptor beta chain was identified during a study of T-cell reconstitution after alpha-beta-depleted transplantation in children listed by TCRdb under 2016. Describing the broader study: The study quantitatively tracked T-cell immune reconstitution after TCRalphabeta/CD19-depleted allogeneic hematopoietic cell transplantation in children using TCR repertoire profiling. What the work shows at the level of the full study, not this receptor alone: Over the following months the frequencies of hyperexpanded clones went down, and after one year T-cell counts and TCRbeta diversity were mostly credited to newly produced T cells. About two months after transplant, the apparently early recovery of alphabetaT-cell counts reportedly depended on just several hundred clones that had expanded rapidly and came from non-depleted graft cells. In some patients, the high TCRbeta diversity seen at day 60 was put down to recipient T cells and intrathymic progenitors that had survived conditioning.

Cut back by 0 bases and 3 bases, the V and J ends lie 10 bases apart. CDR1 and CDR2 are read off the germline V gene as SGHTS and YDEGEE. Taken from cysteine to phenylalanine, the CDR3 has 15 residues. Only the CDR3 portion is preserved as DNA: 45 bases, with reading frame beginning at the first base. Library preparation used PCR. The sample was run on an Illumina HiSeq 2500. To normalize quantification of the TCRbeta repertoire, the TCR libraries were built with molecular barcoding that relied on unique molecular identifiers. The public reads were reanalyzed by TCRdb: fastp trimming at Q25, MiXCR alignment, in-frame beta chains only. Each CDR3 protein appears once, grouped with its most common genes and DNA. The sample yields about 300,000 distinct CDR3 sequences; over 9% were counted once. The ten top clones hold 7.5% of the sample. This clonotype has a count of ten or more. What antigen it recognizes has not been identified. Per-nucleotide qualities are absent, and no much larger clonotype sits a single base away.

In the paper's terms, the treatment or condition label means: allogeneic hematopoietic cell transplantation with graft depleted of TCRalphabeta T cells and CD19 B cells. The transplant recipients were children given TCRalphabeta/CD19-depleted allogeneic hematopoietic cell grafts. The sequencing here drew on PBMCs, taken before TCRalphabeta/CD19-depleted stem cell transplant. The chain was built from TRBV5-8 and TRBJ1-5, with the identity of the D gene unclear. This sequence originates from a boy under two years old with acute myeloid leukemia, due to receive a stem cell transplant. CDR3 protein: CASSLAGQPNQPQHF. The DNA sequence follows: TGTGCCAGCAGCTTGGCCGGTCAGCCCAATCAGCCCCAGCATTTT.